This T cell receptor beta chain derives from a study of T-cell memory formation after mild COVID-19. This clonotype was found a few times. Trimming took 10 bases from V and 5 from J, leaving 13 bases between them. Germline CDR1 reads LNHDA; CDR2 reads SQIVND (reference sequence). The CDR3 runs to 12 residues. In TCRdb, the 5' RACE reads were re-called with MiXCR into one record per CDR3 protein. The sample lists about 150,000 distinct CDR3 sequences, 10% to 15% occurring once. The sequenced material came from PBMCs or a T cell subset sorted from them (not recorded which). V gene TRBV19 combines with J gene TRBJ2-3, with D tentatively TRBD1 (6 bases). This clonotype was sampled from a man aged 18-30 years who had mild COVID-19 (a few samples of this study predate the infection). Cell type and time point are not known. The CDR3: CATRGPGDTQYF. The DNA of the CDR3 is TGTGCCACCAGGGGTCCCGGAGATACGCAGTATTTT.